The present TCR beta chain was sequenced within a study of blood T cells in healthy people across ages (dated by TCRdb to between 2014 and 2016). A note on the overall study: In model experiments, template switching captured about one uniquely barcoded TCR beta cDNA molecule for every two T cells. Age-related changes in TCR beta repertoire diversity were measured in the study by deep sequencing normalized with unique cDNA molecular identifiers. Four age groups were formed from the donors: young (average about 17 years), middle-aged (around 41), aged (approximately 60) and long-lived (more than 75). Two additional independent replicas of 1 million unique cDNA reads from the same blood draw were analyzed for two donors (one aged 18 to 30 and one aged 80 or older). Beyond this particular receptor, the publication reports: Total diversity estimates from one million sequenced T cells were considered lower bounds and underestimates. Compared with the aged group, more naive CD4+ T cells, fewer expanded clones and increased TCR diversity were shown by the long-lived group, suggesting age selection. Because the CMV infection status of the donors was unknown, age-related changes in expanded clonotypes may potentially have been confounded. Bulk unsorted PBMC profiling prevented conclusive comparison of naive and antigen-experienced compartments. As age increased, observed TCR beta diversity per million T cells dropped in a roughly linear way, and a significant reduction was already evident by age 40. Observed TCR beta diversity correlated strongly with the percentage of naive T cells measured by flow cytometry.

Notes on this clonotype: The target of this receptor is not known. Base qualities are not at hand, and no much larger clone is one base apart.

The roughly 39 donors, aged roughly 6 to 90 years, were systemically healthy Caucasian individuals from Russia. Approximately 9 milliliters of peripheral blood were collected from each donor into EDTA-treated Vacutainer tubes. PBMCs were isolated by Ficoll-Paque density-gradient centrifugation, with at least 7 million obtained per sample. Total RNA was extracted from PBMCs with Trizol reagent, with at least 6 micrograms obtained per sample. Naive CD45RAhigh/CD27high T cell percentages were measured by flow cytometry on a PBMC aliquot from every donor. The germline V and J ends show losses of 6 bases and 6 bases respectively, and no gene match explains 4 bases of the junction. The CDR3 covers 12 residues, taking in both the cysteine and the phenylalanine. The read is trimmed to its CDR3 DNA, 36 bases read in frame from base 1. Libraries came from 5' RACE. The instrument was an Illumina HiSeq 2500. A second PCR of about 6 to 11 cycles was run with a J-beta primer mix and a sample-barcoded 5' primer. A template-switch 5' adaptor carrying 12 random nucleotides introduced a unique molecular identifier onto each TCR beta cDNA molecule. Each sample yielded at least 3 million CDR3-containing paired-end reads. The Mint cDNA synthesis kit, primed by a TRBC-specific oligonucleotide, was used to synthesize first-strand cDNA from all RNA. All cDNA was treated with uracil-DNA glycosylase and then went through a first 18-cycle PCR with the universal primers M1SS and BC2_uni_R. In the source study's methods: For normalization, 1 million high-quality reads, each with a distinct molecular identifier, were randomly selected from each sample. Instead of being binned into consensus sequences, reads with shared molecular identifiers were discarded. MiTCR, run with a Q25 quality threshold and the strictest error-elimination algorithm, handled CDR3 identification, clonotype clustering and error correction. A nonparametric unseen species model with Euler transformation was used to estimate lower-bound total TCR beta diversity. TCRdb passed the public sequencing reads through fastp at Q25 and MiXCR, retaining productive beta sequences. One record per CDR3 amino acid sequence lists the most common genes and DNA. The V and J calls and clone size are TCRdb's, not the authors'. The sample table shows over 750,000 distinct CDR3 sequences, and around a quarter are seen once. Of the sample, 9.4% is held by the ten largest clones.

The sample was also reused in another study, on T cells of mothers and their children. As described in the second report: Donors were nine systemically healthy Caucasian individuals: three mothers and their six children. cDNA synthesis consumed the entire amount of extracted RNA, loaded at 1.5 ug RNA in each 15 ul reaction. In the second PCR, the M1S primer introduced both the sample barcodes and 2-4 random nucleotides. Over 8 million TCR beta CDR3 reads were obtained for each mother, and approximately 3 million reads were obtained for each child. Thymic selection shapes the output of TCR recombination in a similar way in related and unrelated pairs, and inherited differences have a minor effect. Normalized repertoire overlap was always found to be slightly, but never significantly, higher in related mother-child pairs than in unrelated mother-child pairs. No persistent microchimeric T cell clones were found, with a detection sensitivity of approximately 100 clones per million clonotypes. In the study, deep NGS was used to compare the TCR beta repertoires of mothers and children, and features distinguishing related mother-child pairs from unrelated individuals were sought. On average, the children were roughly 11 +/- 4 years old, while the mothers were approximately 41 +/- 4 years old. After adapters were ligated using NEBNext reagents, the libraries underwent 100+100 nt paired-end sequencing on an Illumina HiSeq 2000. To avoid cross-contamination, the mother libraries and the child libraries were prepared a month apart and sequenced in separate runs. Between about 500,000 and 2,100,000 distinct TCR beta clonotypes were identified per donor. Naive TCR beta clonotypes were estimated from low-frequency clonotypes matched to each donor's FACS-determined naive share, without sorting.

This receptor was taken from a boy younger than 18 in good health. Sequencing was carried out using blood. The V and J segments used are TRBV12-3 or TRBV12-4 and TRBJ1-2; 7 middle bases align to TRBD1. The bases are TGTGCCAGCAGCACAGGGGCGGATGGCTACACCTTC. Its protein is CASSTGADGYTF.